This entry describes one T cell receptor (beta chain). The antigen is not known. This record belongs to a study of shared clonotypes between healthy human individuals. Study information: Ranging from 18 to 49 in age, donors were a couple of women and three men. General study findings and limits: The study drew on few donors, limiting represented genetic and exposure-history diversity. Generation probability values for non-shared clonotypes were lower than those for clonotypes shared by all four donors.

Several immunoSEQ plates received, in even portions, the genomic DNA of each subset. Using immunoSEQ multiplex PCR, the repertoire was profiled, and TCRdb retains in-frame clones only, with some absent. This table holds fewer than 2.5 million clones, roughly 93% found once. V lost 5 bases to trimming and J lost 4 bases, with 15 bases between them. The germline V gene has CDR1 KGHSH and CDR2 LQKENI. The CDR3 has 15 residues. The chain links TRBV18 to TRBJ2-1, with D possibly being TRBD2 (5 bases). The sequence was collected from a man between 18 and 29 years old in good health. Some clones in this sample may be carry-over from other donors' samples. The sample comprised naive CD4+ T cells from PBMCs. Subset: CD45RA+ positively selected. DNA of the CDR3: TGTGCCAGCTCAGCGCGCGGGTTTAATTACAATGAGCAGTTCTTC. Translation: CASSARGFNYNEQFF.